This is a list of T cell receptor beta chains from one sample in a study of cytomegalovirus exposure and HLA in healthy donors. Method: immunoSEQ multiplex PCR; TCRdb's copy keeps in-frame clones and lacks some. Of more than 60,000 clones listed, 75% to 90% were seen once; the top ten hold approximately 1.5%. Sequencing input: PBMCs. The receptors come from a young woman in good health and CMV-seronegative. CDR3s include the opening cysteine and the closing phenylalanine or tryptophan. D genes are given only for firm matches. Where a row states a size, it is once, few, many or the class of an expanded clone; other rows omit it.

CDR3aa,CDR3nt,abundance,d_gene,j_gene,v_gene
CASSAVRGTGELFF,TGTGCCAGCAGCGCGGTTAGAGGCACCGGGGAGCTGTTTTTT,NA,NA,TRBJ2-2,TRBV9
CASSFSPESDEQYF,TGTGCCAGCAGCTTTTCTCCCGAGAGCGACGAGCAGTACTTC,NA,NA,TRBJ2-7,TRBV11-1
CASSEFEGAIDGYTF,TGTGCCAGCAGTGAATTTGAGGGGGCCATAGATGGCTACACCTTC,NA,TRBD1,TRBJ1-2,TRBV25-1
CASSYITKGPRLYYTEAFF,TGTGCCAGCAGTTACATTACCAAGGGGCCCCGATTGTATTACACTGAAGCTTTCTTT,NA,NA,TRBJ1-1,TRBV6-7
CATSRPAGTGNTEAFF,TGTGCCACCAGCAGACCTGCCGGGACAGGGAACACTGAAGCTTTCTTT,NA,TRBD1,TRBJ1-1,TRBV15
CASSGRQVILNTEAFF,TGTGCCAGCAGCGGCCGACAGGTGATATTGAACACTGAAGCTTTCTTT,NA,NA,TRBJ1-1,TRBV9
CATSRDRGLAGGMTGELFF,TGTGCCACCAGCAGAGATCGAGGACTAGCGGGAGGGATGACCGGGGAGCTGTTTTTT,NA,TRBD2,TRBJ2-2,TRBV15
CASSLRAMNTEAFF,TGTGCCAGCAGTTTGCGGGCAATGAACACTGAAGCTTTCTTT,NA,NA,TRBJ1-1,TRBV27
CSTGTFKRTEAFF,TGCAGCACAGGGACATTCAAGCGGACTGAAGCTTTCTTT,NA,NA,TRBJ1-1,TRBV29-1
CASSPLAGGEQYF,TGTGCCAGCTCACCACTTGCAGGGGGCGAGCAGTACTTC,NA,TRBD1,TRBJ2-7,TRBV18
CASSRGQGAYYEQYF,TGTGCCAGCAGCCGTGGACAGGGAGCCTACTACGAGCAGTACTTC,NA,TRBD1,TRBJ2-7,TRBV11-1
CASSAGTGGVQPQHF,TGTGCCAGTAGCGCCGGGACAGGGGGAGTTCAGCCCCAGCATTTT,NA,TRBD1,TRBJ1-5,TRBV19
CASSLMVGKRGTDTQYF,TGTGCCAGCAGTTTAATGGTAGGAAAACGGGGCACAGATACGCAGTATTTT,NA,NA,TRBJ2-3,TRBV27
CAGTGVSIREQFF,TGTGCCGGGACAGGGGTTAGTATTCGTGAGCAGTTCTTC,NA,TRBD1,TRBJ2-1,TRBV30
CASSLTVGEQFF,TGTGCCAGCAGCTTGACGGTCGGTGAGCAGTTCTTC,few,NA,TRBJ2-1,TRBV5-6
CASSQEHRAGIGNEQFF,TGCGCCAGCAGCCAAGAACACAGGGCTGGGATCGGCAATGAGCAGTTCTTC,NA,NA,TRBJ2-1,TRBV4-1
CASSSRFQVDRPNTEAFF,TGTGCCAGCAGCTCCCGCTTCCAAGTAGACAGACCAAACACTGAAGCTTTCTTT,NA,NA,TRBJ1-1,TRBV11-1
CASKKQRSNQPQHF,TGTGCCAGTAAAAAACAGAGAAGCAATCAGCCCCAGCATTTT,NA,NA,TRBJ1-5,TRBV19
CASSPGTRTTYEQYF,TGTGCCAGCAGCCCCGGGACAAGAACGACCTACGAGCAGTACTTC,NA,NA,TRBJ2-7,TRBV11-1
CASSLDRVSNQPQHF,TGTGCCAGCAGCCTAGACAGGGTTAGCAATCAGCCCCAGCATTTT,NA,TRBD1,TRBJ1-5,TRBV6-1
CASRGRTGDTSPLHF,TGTGCCAGCAGGGGCCGGACAGGGGACACTTCACCCCTCCACTTT,few,TRBD1,TRBJ1-6,TRBV2
CASSQDILTANPTGPQHF,TGTGCCAGCAGCCAAGATATATTGACCGCTAATCCCACGGGGCCCCAGCATTTT,NA,NA,TRBJ1-5,TRBV4-2
CASSYQGLYTDTQYF,TGCGCCAGCAGCTACCAGGGACTTTACACAGATACGCAGTATTTT,NA,NA,TRBJ2-3,TRBV5-1
CASRILPGQGAGYTF,TGTGCCAGCAGGATCCTACCGGGACAGGGGGCTGGCTACACCTTC,NA,TRBD1,TRBJ1-2,TRBV11-2
CASSPASGQVLGEQYF,TGTGCCAGCAGCCCTGCTTCCGGACAGGTCCTGGGGGAGCAGTACTTC,NA,TRBD1,TRBJ2-7,TRBV7-9
CASSIAGDRTDTQYF,TGTGCCAGCAGTATAGCGGGGGATCGCACAGATACGCAGTATTTT,NA,TRBD2,TRBJ2-3,TRBV7-2
CASSATGGRSNFAEQFF,TGTGCCAGCAGTGCCACGGGAGGTAGATCAAACTTCGCTGAGCAGTTCTTC,NA,TRBD2,TRBJ2-1,TRBV2
CASSVASGSTGELFF,TGTGCCAGCAGCGTCGCTAGCGGGTCCACCGGGGAGCTGTTTTTT,NA,TRBD2,TRBJ2-2,TRBV9
CASSQEIARDYEQYF,TGCGCCAGCAGCCAAGAGATTGCACGGGACTACGAGCAGTACTTC,NA,NA,TRBJ2-7,TRBV4-1
CASSPPRLAGYYNEQFF,TGTGCCAGCAGTCCCCCCCGACTAGCGGGATACTACAATGAGCAGTTCTTC,NA,TRBD2,TRBJ2-1,TRBV28
CASSSSSYNEQFF,TGTGCCAGCAGCTCCTCTTCCTACAATGAGCAGTTCTTC,NA,NA,TRBJ2-1,TRBV7-2
CATNGEGGRSDTQYF,TGTGCCACCAATGGTGAAGGTGGGCGATCAGATACGCAGTATTTT,once,NA,TRBJ2-3,TRBV15
CASNRGDSYEQYF,TGTGCCAGTAATAGGGGGGACAGCTACGAGCAGTACTTC,medium-sized,NA,TRBJ2-7,TRBV19
CASSDSWEGHNEQFF,TGTGCCAGCAGTGACTCGTGGGAGGGGCACAATGAGCAGTTCTTC,NA,TRBD2,TRBJ2-1,TRBV6-4
CASSSQRAGGYNEQFF,TGTGCCAGCAGCTCCCAGCGGGCGGGGGGTTACAATGAGCAGTTCTTC,NA,TRBD2,TRBJ2-1,TRBV7-3
CASSLGLREYGNTIYF,TGTGCCAGCAGCTTGGGGTTGAGGGAGTACGGAAACACCATATATTTT,NA,NA,TRBJ1-3,TRBV5-6
CSVGGRASYNEQFF,TGCAGCGTCGGCGGGAGGGCCTCCTACAATGAGCAGTTCTTC,NA,TRBD2,TRBJ2-1,TRBV29-1
CASRYSGVSSYNEQFF,TGTGCCAGCAGGTACTCGGGAGTCAGCTCCTACAATGAGCAGTTCTTC,NA,NA,TRBJ2-1,TRBV5-4
CASSYGQGDTEAFF,TGTGCCAGCAGTTACGGACAGGGTGACACTGAAGCTTTCTTT,NA,TRBD1,TRBJ1-1,TRBV6-5
CASSIPGTGVGQPQHF,TGTGCCAGTAGTATCCCCGGGACAGGGGTAGGGCAGCCCCAGCATTTT,NA,TRBD1,TRBJ1-5,TRBV19
CAISGTDYEQYF,TGTGCCATCAGTGGGACTGACTACGAGCAGTACTTC,NA,NA,TRBJ2-7,TRBV10-3
CASKQNGLENNEQFF,TGCGCCAGCAAACAGAACGGACTAGAAAACAATGAGCAGTTCTTC,NA,TRBD2,TRBJ2-1,TRBV5-1
CASSLGFRGRTDTQYF,TGTGCCAGCAGCTTAGGATTTCGGGGTCGGACAGATACGCAGTATTTT,NA,NA,TRBJ2-3,TRBV7-9
CASSSPSRDTDSGNTIYF,TGTGCCAGCAGCTCCCCCAGCCGGGACACCGACTCTGGAAACACCATATATTTT,NA,NA,TRBJ1-3,TRBV9
CASSGTGNGYTF,TGTGCCAGCAGTGGGACAGGGAATGGCTACACCTTC,NA,TRBD1,TRBJ1-2,TRBV25-1
CASSQVSQTYEQYF,TGTGCCAGCAGCCAAGTCTCACAGACCTACGAGCAGTACTTC,NA,NA,TRBJ2-7,TRBV4-2
CASSRQGFTDTQYF,TGTGCCAGCAGCCGACAGGGGTTCACAGATACGCAGTATTTT,once,TRBD1,TRBJ2-3,TRBV7-6
CASSPTSGPYEQYF,TGTGCCAGCTCACCGACTAGCGGACCCTACGAGCAGTACTTC,NA,TRBD2,TRBJ2-7,TRBV18
CAWSAGGHNSYEQYF,TGTGCCTGGAGTGCCGGCGGACATAACTCCTACGAGCAGTACTTC,NA,NA,TRBJ2-7,TRBV30
CASSTRDRPYQPQHF,TGTGCCAGTAGTACCCGGGACAGGCCATATCAGCCCCAGCATTTT,NA,TRBD1,TRBJ1-5,TRBV19
CASSVGAQRGNEQFF,TGTGCCAGCAGCGTGGGGGCGCAGAGGGGCAATGAGCAGTTCTTC,NA,NA,TRBJ2-1,TRBV9